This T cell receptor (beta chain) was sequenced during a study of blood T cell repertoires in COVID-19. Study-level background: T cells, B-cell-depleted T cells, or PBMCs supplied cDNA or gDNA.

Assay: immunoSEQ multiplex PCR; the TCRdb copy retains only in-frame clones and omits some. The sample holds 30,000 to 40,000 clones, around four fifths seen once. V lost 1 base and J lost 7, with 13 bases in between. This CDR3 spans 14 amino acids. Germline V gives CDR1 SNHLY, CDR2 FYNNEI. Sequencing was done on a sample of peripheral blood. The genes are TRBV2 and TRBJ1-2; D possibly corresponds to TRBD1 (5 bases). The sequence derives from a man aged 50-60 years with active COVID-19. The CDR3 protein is CASSEVPGGTGYTF. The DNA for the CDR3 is TGTGCCAGCAGTGAAGTCCCGGGGGGGACTGGCTACACCTTC.